A single sample gave rise to the 6 T cell receptor beta chains below, sequenced in a study of shared clonotypes between healthy human individuals. Assay used: immunoSEQ multiplex PCR; TCRdb lists only in-frame clones, some missing. The profile covers approximately 2.1 million clones, with approximately 93% appearing a single time and 0.35% to 0.5% taken by the ten largest. The specimen sequenced was naive CD4+ T cells from PBMCs. Subset in this sample: CD45RA+ positively selected. These receptors all stem from a man between 18 and 29 years old in good health. Some clones in this sample may be carry-over from other donors' samples.

The rearrangement joins TRBV11-2 to TRBJ1-1; no firm D call. CDR1 SGHAT and CDR2 FQNNGV come from the germline V gene. The ends were cut back, 5 bases at V and 7 bases at J, with 20 bases in the middle. There are 15 residues in the CDR3. The CDR3 nucleotides read TGTGCCAGCAGCCGCTCGGTCTTCTGGGGAATTGAAGCTTTCTTT. Residues: CASSRSVFWGIEAFF.

The rearrangement joins TRBV29-1 to TRBJ2-7; maybe TRBD2 (6 bases). Germline V lookup: CDR1 SQVTM, CDR2 ANQGSEA. V shed 8 bases and J shed 5 bases, with 19 bases lying between them. The CDR3 loop spans 13 amino acids. In nucleotides, the CDR3 is TGCAGCTCAATAGACGGACTAAGAGACGAGCAGTACTTC. Encoded protein: CSSIDGLRDEQYF.

In regard to this clone: This same CDR3 is encoded by further DNA sequences in the sample. The chain recombines TRBV7-2 with TRBJ2-7, with D unclear. Germline loops: CDR1 SGHTA, CDR2 FQGNSA. The CDR3 runs to 13 residues. V was clipped by 3 bases and J by 0 bases, with 6 bases between them. The CDR3 nucleotides read TGTGCCAGCAGCTTTTCGGGCTCCTACGAGCAGTACTTC. It codes for CASSFSGSYEQYF.

Note on this clone: The same CDR3 is also encoded by other DNA sequences in this sample. The rearrangement links TRBV5-1 to TRBJ2-3; the D gene could be TRBD1 or TRBD2 (5 bases each). This CDR3 comprises 15 residues. V shed 1 base and J shed 2 bases, with 11 bases lying between them. CDR1 is SGHRS and CDR2 is YFSETQ in the germline V gene. The CDR3 here is CASSLQGPDTDTQYF. DNA for the CDR3: TGCGCCAGCAGCTTGCAGGGACCGGACACAGATACGCAGTATTTT.

The CDR3 bases are TGTGCCAGCAGCTTATTATCCGGGACTAGCAATCAGCCCCAGCATTTT. Protein: CASSLLSGTSNQPQHF. J is TRBJ1-5 and V is TRBV7-8; TRBD1 might be the D (5 bases). This CDR3 is built from 16 residues. In germline, CDR1 is SGHVS, CDR2 FQNEAQ. Trimming removed 2 bases at V and 0 bases at J, with 11 bases between.

The J gene is TRBJ2-1, the V gene TRBV5-1; 8 bases map to TRBD2. Germline V CDR1 and CDR2: SGHRS, YFSETQ. Germline trimming cut 4 bases from V and 4 bases from J; bases unmatched to any gene: 7. The CDR3 runs 15 residues. The CDR3 spells CASSPTGGGYNEQFF. In DNA, the CDR3 is TGCGCCAGCAGCCCGACGGGAGGGGGGTACAATGAGCAGTTCTTC.